This TCR beta chain emerged from a study of CD8+ T cells in alopecia areata. Study details: A 6-month off-drug phase came after tofacitinib, which had lasted 6 to 18 months.

This clone showed up just a few times. The germline gives CDR1 SGHAT, CDR2 FQNNGV. Losses at the gene ends were 1 base for V and 6 bases for J; bases not matched to a gene: 3. The CDR3 length is 14 residues. Treatment in this sample: oral pan-JAK inhibitor, 5-10 mg twice daily. Investigators isolated RNA and reverse transcribed it into cDNA to act as the sequencing template. This table comes from immunoSEQ multiplex PCR, and its TCRdb copy is limited to in-frame clones, with some not included. This sample has some 180,000 clones, with approximately 55% found just once. The gene calls are TRBV11-2 and TRBJ2-1, with 7 bases aligning to TRBD1. The sample in question was CD8+ T cells sorted from blood, obtained at week 24, from a patient treated with tofacitinib. This clonotype was sampled from a human donor with alopecia areata. The CDR3 nucleotides read TGTGCCAGCAGCTTAGCCCGGACAGGCAATGAGCAGTTCTTC. Translating gives CASSLARTGNEQFF. Looking up the rest from reference TRBV11-2 and TRBJ2-1 gives the full variable domain: EAGVAQSPRYKIIEKRQSVAFWCNPISGHATLYWYQQILGQGPKLLIQFQNNGVVDDSQLPKDRFSAERLKGVDSTLKIQPAKLEDSAVYLCASSLARTGNEQFFGPGTRLTVL.